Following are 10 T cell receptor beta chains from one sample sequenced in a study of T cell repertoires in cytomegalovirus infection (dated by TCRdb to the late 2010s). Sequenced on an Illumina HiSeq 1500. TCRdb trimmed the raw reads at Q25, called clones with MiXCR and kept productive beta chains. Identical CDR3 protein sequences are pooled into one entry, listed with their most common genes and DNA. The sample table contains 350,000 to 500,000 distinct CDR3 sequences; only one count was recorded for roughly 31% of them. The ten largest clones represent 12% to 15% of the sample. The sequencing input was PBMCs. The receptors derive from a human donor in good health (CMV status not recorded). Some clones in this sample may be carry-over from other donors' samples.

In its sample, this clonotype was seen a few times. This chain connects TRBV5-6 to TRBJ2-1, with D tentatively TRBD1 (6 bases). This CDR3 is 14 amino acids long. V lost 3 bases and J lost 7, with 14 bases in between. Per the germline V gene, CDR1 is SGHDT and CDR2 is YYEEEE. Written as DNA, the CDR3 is TGTGCCAGCAGCTCCGGTACAGGGTTGAATGAGCAGTTCTTC. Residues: CASSSGTGLNEQFF.

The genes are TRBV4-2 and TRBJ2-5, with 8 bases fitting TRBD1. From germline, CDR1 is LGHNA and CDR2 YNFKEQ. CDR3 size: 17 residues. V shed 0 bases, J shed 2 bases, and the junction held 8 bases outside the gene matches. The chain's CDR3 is CASSQDGPDRAQETQYF. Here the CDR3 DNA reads TGTGCCAGCAGCCAAGATGGCCCGGACAGGGCACAAGAGACCCAGTACTTC.

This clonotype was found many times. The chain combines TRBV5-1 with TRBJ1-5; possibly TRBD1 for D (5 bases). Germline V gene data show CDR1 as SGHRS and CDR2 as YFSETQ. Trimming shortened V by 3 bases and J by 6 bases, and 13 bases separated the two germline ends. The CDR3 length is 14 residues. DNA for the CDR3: TGCGCCAGCAGCTCCGGGGCTGAGGGTCAGCCCCAGCATTTT. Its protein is CASSSGAEGQPQHF.

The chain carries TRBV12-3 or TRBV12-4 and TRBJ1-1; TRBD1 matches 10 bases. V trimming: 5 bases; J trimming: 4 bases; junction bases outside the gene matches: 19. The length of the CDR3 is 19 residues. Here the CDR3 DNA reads TGTGCCAGCAGTCCCACCCGGGACAGGGGCGACGGGGGGATCACTGAAGCTTTCTTT. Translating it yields CASSPTRDRGDGGITEAFF.

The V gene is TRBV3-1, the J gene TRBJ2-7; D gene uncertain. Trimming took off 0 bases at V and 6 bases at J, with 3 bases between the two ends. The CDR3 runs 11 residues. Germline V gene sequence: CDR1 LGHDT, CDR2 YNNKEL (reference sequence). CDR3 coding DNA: TGTGCCAGCAGCCAAGACGGCGAGCAGTACTTC. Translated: CASSQDGEQYF.

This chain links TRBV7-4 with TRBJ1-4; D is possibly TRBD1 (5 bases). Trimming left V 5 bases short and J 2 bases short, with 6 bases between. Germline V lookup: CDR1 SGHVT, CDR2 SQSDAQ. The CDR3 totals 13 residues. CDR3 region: CASSRDTNEKLFF. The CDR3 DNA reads TGTGCCAGCAGCCGGGACACTAATGAAAAACTGTTTTTT.

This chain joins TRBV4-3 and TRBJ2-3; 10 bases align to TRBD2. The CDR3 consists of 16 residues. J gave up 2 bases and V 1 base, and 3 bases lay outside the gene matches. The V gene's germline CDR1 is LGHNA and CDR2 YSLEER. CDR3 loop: CASSQGLAGDTDTQYF. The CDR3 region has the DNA TGCGCCAGCAGCCAAGGCCTAGCGGGGGACACAGATACGCAGTATTTT.

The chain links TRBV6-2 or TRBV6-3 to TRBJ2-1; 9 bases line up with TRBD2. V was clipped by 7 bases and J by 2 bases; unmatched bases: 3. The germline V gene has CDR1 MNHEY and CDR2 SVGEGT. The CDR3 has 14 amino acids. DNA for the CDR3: TGTGCCAGCACTCTAGCGGGGACCTACAATGAGCAGTTCTTC. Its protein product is CASTLAGTYNEQFF.

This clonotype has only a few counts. The CDR3: CASSVDVPPFEAFF. In nucleotides, the CDR3 is TGTGCCAGCAGTGTGGATGTACCGCCTTTCGAAGCTTTCTTT. The chain joins TRBV2 to TRBJ1-1, with D unclear. The ends were cut back, 4 bases at V and 8 bases at J, with 17 bases in the middle. CDR3 size: 14 residues. From germline, CDR1 is SNHLY and CDR2 FYNNEI.

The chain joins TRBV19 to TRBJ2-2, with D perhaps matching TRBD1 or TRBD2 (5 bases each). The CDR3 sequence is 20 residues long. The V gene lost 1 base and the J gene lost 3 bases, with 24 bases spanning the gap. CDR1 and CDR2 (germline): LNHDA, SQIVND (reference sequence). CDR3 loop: CASSIVGPTQRADYTGELFF. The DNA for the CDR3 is TGTGCCAGTAGTATAGTGGGACCAACGCAAAGGGCGGACTACACCGGGGAGCTGTTTTTT. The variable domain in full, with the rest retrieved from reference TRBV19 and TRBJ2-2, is DGGITQSPKYLFRKEGQNVTLSCEQNLNHDAMYWYRQDPGQGLRLIYYSQIVNDFQKGDIAEGYSVSREKKESFPLTVTSAQKNPTAFYLCASSIVGPTQRADYTGELFFGEGSRLTVL.